This T cell receptor (beta chain) was found in a study of CD8+CD57+ T cells in acquired aplastic anemia. CDR3 length equals 14 residues. Trimming took off 2 bases at V and 2 bases at J, with 10 bases between the two ends. Germline V lookup: CDR1 WSHSY, CDR2 SAAADI. This clonotype has just one count. CDR3 and TCR beta VDJ profiling relied on a genomic DNA template. Using its own MiXCR run on the reads, TCRdb lists one record per CDR3 protein. This sample has fewer than 85,000 distinct CDR3 sequences, with 70% found just once. Before being chosen for sequencing, patients had shown CD8+CD57+ cell expansion by flow cytometry.

Sequencing used sorted CD4+, CD8+, or CD8+CD57+ T cells (not recorded which) from PBMCs. This TCR derives from a human donor with aplastic anemia. The rearrangement uses TRBV10-2 and TRBJ2-7; D not resolved. The CDR3 here is CASSENLAPYEQYF. CDR3 DNA sequence: TGCGCCAGCAGTGAGAACTTAGCTCCCTACGAGCAGTACTTC.